This TCR beta chain appears in the sequencing data of a study of T cells in Graves' hyperthyroidism and ophthalmopathy. The length of the CDR3 is 17 residues. Germline CDR1 reads SGHRS; CDR2 reads YFSETQ. Trimming stripped 2 bases from V and 4 bases from J, with 19 bases between. This clonotype has just a few counts. Amplified TCR beta CDR3 regions derived from RNA transcripts. When the TCR CDR3 underwent first-round RT-PCR, the HTBI primer set was used. MiXCR, run by TCRdb on the multiplex PCR reads, gives a single entry per CDR3 protein. The table has around 300,000 distinct CDR3 sequences, roughly 14% seen once. The PBMCs studied were ones that came from 9 to 10 ml fresh peripheral blood.

The receptor was isolated from a woman aged 25 to 39 with Graves' hyperthyroidism that later progressed to Graves' ophthalmopathy. The chain carries TRBV5-1 and TRBJ2-1, with D perhaps TRBD1 (6 bases). Sequencing input: blood. This CDR3 is CASSFRQDLGPYNEQFF. The CDR3 DNA sequence: TGCGCCAGCAGCTTCCGACAGGACCTCGGTCCGTACAATGAGCAGTTCTTC.